The rows below give T cell receptor beta chains drawn from one sample of a study of shared clonotypes between healthy human individuals. Method: immunoSEQ multiplex PCR; TCRdb's copy keeps in-frame clones and lacks some. There are 2,500,000 or so clones in the sample; 85% to 95% occur only once, and 0.37% lies in the top ten. Material for sequencing was naive CD4+ T cells from PBMCs. Receptors were obtained from a man aged 18 to 30 in good health. Some clones in this sample may be carry-over from other donors' samples. CDR3s leave out the opening cysteine and the closing phenylalanine or tryptophan. The D gene is left open where the match is weak.

>TRBD1|TRBJ1-4|TRBV9
ASSVGPGQHEKLF
>NA|TRBJ1-1|TRBV30
AWNRVEAF
>NA|TRBJ2-3|TRBV29-1
SVGRKGTDTQY
>NA|TRBJ2-3|TRBV19
ATPGWKTDTQY
>NA|TRBJ2-1|TRBV27
ASTGGNEGNEQF
>NA|TRBJ1-5|TRBV7-2
ASSLAPHQPQH
>NA|TRBJ2-7|TRBV6-6
ASRDTNRQY
>NA|TRBJ1-2|TRBV28
ASSVSGGGLANYGYT
>NA|TRBJ2-6|TRBV28
ASSLGGLGANVLT
>TRBD1|TRBJ1-4|TRBV5-1
ASSTQQGATNEKLF
>NA|TRBJ2-2|TRBV7-9
ASSSRRIANTGELF
>NA|TRBJ2-5|TRBV29-1
SSRERAETQY
>NA|TRBJ1-2|TRBV7-2
ASSLYGRGDGYT
>NA|TRBJ2-2|TRBV5-4
ASSPDVTGELF
>TRBD1|TRBJ2-3|TRBV29-1
SVEDLGQARDTQY
>NA|TRBJ2-1|TRBV25-1
ASRRGGGELNEQF
>TRBD1|TRBJ1-1|TRBV5-1
ASSPTTGLNTEAF
>TRBD1|TRBJ1-2|TRBV7-3
ASSRTGLGGYT
>NA|TRBJ2-3|TRBV13
ASSLGPGTDTQY
>NA|TRBJ2-7|TRBV18
ASSPRGLGEQY
>NA|TRBJ1-5|TRBV2
ASSVLAPRYSNQPQH
>TRBD2|TRBJ2-7|TRBV10-3
AISESSGRASYEQY
>TRBD2|TRBJ2-1|TRBV14
ASSQGLAVGREQF
>TRBD2|TRBJ2-3|TRBV11-3
ASSLRGSQADTQY
>NA|TRBJ2-3|TRBV2
ASSGGVDTQY
>NA|TRBJ2-1|TRBV29-1
SATRLAYNEQF
>NA|TRBJ2-7|TRBV5-1
ASSWEGQSPYEQY
>NA|TRBJ1-2|TRBV11-2
ASSLAGLGGYT
>TRBD1|TRBJ2-1|TRBV19
ASSIVGDRGINEQF
>TRBD1|TRBJ1-1|TRBV5-1
ASSYGQGPTEAF
>NA|TRBJ2-2|TRBV4-3
ASSQDWVGGELF
>NA|TRBJ1-2|TRBV5-8
ASSLGISSRAYGYT
>TRBD2|TRBJ2-7|TRBV5-1
ASSLEREKVEQY
>NA|TRBJ1-2|TRBV6-1
ASSENTGGYT
>TRBD2|TRBJ2-1|TRBV5-1
ASSAGLAGNNEQF
>NA|TRBJ1-1|TRBV5-4
ASSLAQLNTEAF
>NA|TRBJ1-5|TRBV7-8
ASSLPPGFLGNQPQH
>NA|TRBJ1-1|TRBV4-1
ASSHRTDLNTEAF
>NA|TRBJ2-1|TRBV5-1
ASSFGTLWAEQF
>NA|TRBJ2-1|TRBV11-2
ASSRGGGFYNEQF
>NA|TRBJ2-1|TRBV5-4
ASSQESLQRNEQF
>NA|TRBJ1-1|TRBV27
ASSLFVRAPEAF
>NA|TRBJ1-1|TRBV29-1
SVRGLREGTEAF
>NA|TRBJ1-4|TRBV5-4
ASSPPGGKLF
>NA|TRBJ1-1|TRBV28
ASTEPHTEAF
>NA|TRBJ2-2|TRBV29-1
SVEMGSGELF
>NA|TRBJ2-1|TRBV7-9
ASSLTPRRVSYNEQF
>NA|TRBJ2-1|TRBV5-1
ASSFSDNEQF
>NA|TRBJ1-3|TRBV5-6
ASSLPNTNTIY
>TRBD1|TRBJ2-2|TRBV19
ASRSLGQTNTGELF
>NA|TRBJ1-1|TRBV5-4
ASSLERANTEAF